These T cell receptor beta chains were read from a single sample in a study of blood T cell repertoires in COVID-19. The repertoire was sequenced with immunoSEQ multiplex PCR; TCRdb's copy has only in-frame clones and lacks some. Of a few hundred thousand clones listed, over 75% are singletons. Material: PBMCs or T cells enriched from blood (not recorded which). The source of these receptors is a woman younger than 45 who had recovered from COVID-19. The CDR3 runs from the conserved cysteine through the conserved F or W. A D gene is named only where the DNA matches it firmly. Expanded clones get a size class; other rows say once, few or many, or leave the size out.

j_call clone_size d_call v_call cdr3_nt cdr3_aa
TRBJ1-2 - - TRBV21-1 TGTGCCAGCAGCCCAACAGGGGGTAAGGGCTACACCTTC CASSPTGGKGYTF
TRBJ2-3 - - TRBV6-4 TGTGCCAGCAGACATCTAGGAGATACGCAGTATTTT CASRHLGDTQYF
TRBJ2-3 - TRBD2 TRBV7-6 TGTGCCAGCAGCCCTCCGGGACTAGTGGCCACAGATACGCAGTATTTT CASSPPGLVATDTQYF
TRBJ1-3 - TRBD1 TRBV7-9 TGTGCCAGCAGTGACGTCCGGGACAGGGGGAACACCATATATTTT CASSDVRDRGNTIYF
TRBJ2-7 once - TRBV21-1 TGTGCCAGCAGCAAAAAAATAATCCTCTCCTACGAGCAGTACTTC CASSKKIILSYEQYF
TRBJ2-1 - TRBD2 TRBV19 TGTGCCAGTAGTATAACGGTTGAGCGGGAGCGCAACAATGAGCAGTTCTTC CASSITVERERNNEQFF
TRBJ2-3 - TRBD2 TRBV7-6 TGTGCCAGCAGCTTACGGGGGACTAGCGGGCCTTATAGCACAGATACGCAGTATTTT CASSLRGTSGPYSTDTQYF
TRBJ2-7 - TRBD2 TRBV7-2 TGTGCCAGCAGCTTATGGAGCGGGGGCCTCTCCTACGAGCAGTACTTC CASSLWSGGLSYEQYF
TRBJ1-1 once TRBD1 TRBV6-4 TGTGCCATCGGAGGGGGCCTTCTAGAAGCTTTCTTT CAIGGGLLEAFF
TRBJ1-2 - TRBD1 TRBV20-1 TGCAGTGCTAGTCATGGGACAGCCCCAAGAGGCTACACCTTC CSASHGTAPRGYTF
TRBJ2-1 - - TRBV7-9 TGTGCCAGCAGCCGGGAACACAATGAGCAGTTCTTC CASSREHNEQFF
TRBJ2-1 - TRBD2 TRBV14 TGTGCCAGCAGTCGTTCTAGCGGGAGCAATGAGCAGTTCTTC CASSRSSGSNEQFF
TRBJ1-2 - - TRBV18 TGTGCCAGCTCACCAATTCAGGGAGGGTTTGAAGGCTACACCTTC CASSPIQGGFEGYTF
TRBJ1-1 once TRBD1 TRBV2 TGTGCCAGCAGTGAGAGGGGGCAGGGCAACACTGAAGCTTTCTTT CASSERGQGNTEAFF
TRBJ2-7 - - TRBV5-1 TGCGCCAGCAGCTTGGAGACTCGCTACGAGCAGTACTTC CASSLETRYEQYF
TRBJ2-7 - TRBD2 TRBV19 TGTGCCAGTAGTATAGCGGCTAGCGGGACAATTTACGAGCAGTACTTC CASSIAASGTIYEQYF
TRBJ1-5 - TRBD1 TRBV29-1 TGCAGCGCCGGACAGGGGGGGAGCAATCAGCCCCAGCATTTT CSAGQGGSNQPQHF
TRBJ2-1 - TRBD2 TRBV5-8 TGTGCCAGCAGCCGCGGGACTAGCGTGTACAATGAGCAGTTCTTC CASSRGTSVYNEQFF
TRBJ1-2 few - TRBV6-5 TGTGCCGCCGGGACCAGGGGTGGCTACACCTTC CAAGTRGGYTF
TRBJ1-2 once - TRBV28 TGTGCCAGCAGTTTTAGGTGGGAGGTGGTCTATGGCTACACCTTC CASSFRWEVVYGYTF
TRBJ1-2 - TRBD1 TRBV6-5 TGTGCCAGCAGTTACTCGACAGGGGGCGCCTATGGCTACACCTTC CASSYSTGGAYGYTF
TRBJ2-3 - TRBD1 TRBV29-1 TGCAGCGCCAGACAGGGGGCAGATACGCAGTATTTT CSARQGADTQYF
TRBJ2-7 - TRBD2 TRBV6-4 TGTGCCAGCAGTGACTCTAGCGGGAGCTCCTACGAGCAGTACTTC CASSDSSGSSYEQYF
TRBJ2-1 - TRBD2 TRBV5-4 TGTGCCAGCAGCTTGGACGGTTCTAGCGGGAGTCTGAATGAGCAGTTCTTC CASSLDGSSGSLNEQFF
TRBJ2-7 - - TRBV6-1 TGTGCCAGCAGTGAAGTAGGCAGGGTCTACGAGCAGTACTTC CASSEVGRVYEQYF
TRBJ2-3 - TRBD2 TRBV5-4 TGTGCCAGCAGCTTGGGGGGACTAGCGGGAGGGAGCACAGATACGCAGTATTTT CASSLGGLAGGSTDTQYF
TRBJ2-6 few - TRBV2 TGTGCCAGCAGGGCTTTTCAGGGTCCCGGGGCCAACGTCCTGACTTTC CASRAFQGPGANVLTF
TRBJ2-1 - TRBD2 TRBV5-1 TGCGCCAGCAGCGGAGGACTAGACCCATACAATGAGCAGTTCTTC CASSGGLDPYNEQFF
TRBJ2-7 - - TRBV21-1 TGTGCCAGCAGCAAAAAGGGACACGGACCCTACGAGCAGTACTTC CASSKKGHGPYEQYF
TRBJ1-4 - TRBD1 TRBV3-1/TRBV3-2 TGTGCCAGCAGCCCGGACAGGGCCAGTGAAAAACTGTTTTTT CASSPDRASEKLFF
TRBJ1-2 - - TRBV5-1 TGCGCCAGCAGCTTGCAGGCAGCTTCTAACTATGGCTACACCTTC CASSLQAASNYGYTF
TRBJ2-7 - - TRBV3-1/TRBV3-2 TGTGCCAGCAGCCAAGATACCCCCTTCGGCGGGGTCTCCTACGAGCAGTACTTC CASSQDTPFGGVSYEQYF
TRBJ2-2 - - TRBV19 TGTGCCAGTAGATGGCCGGACGACGGGAGCACCGGGGAGCTGTTTTTT CASRWPDDGSTGELFF
TRBJ1-4 - - TRBV6-5 TGTGCCAGCAGCTCCGACAGAAGTGACGAAAAACTGTTTTTT CASSSDRSDEKLFF
TRBJ2-1 - - TRBV2 TGTGCCAGCAGTGAGTACTCTGAGCAGTTCTTC CASSEYSEQFF
TRBJ1-5 - TRBD1 TRBV4-2 TGTGCCAGCAGCCCCGGGACAGGGGGCACGATTGGGTCCTATAGCAATCAGCCCCAGCATTTT CASSPGTGGTIGSYSNQPQHF
TRBJ2-3 few TRBD2 TRBV5-4 TGTGCCAGCAGCCCGTATGGACAGGGGGGGACTAGCGGGATGTCAGATACGCAGTATTTT CASSPYGQGGTSGMSDTQYF
TRBJ2-7 - TRBD1 TRBV10-3 TGTGCCATCAGCGGACAGGACAACTACGAGCAGTACTTC CAISGQDNYEQYF
TRBJ1-2 - - TRBV13 TGTGCCAGCAGCCTCAAATCGGGGGTGGCAAGCTATGGCTACACCTTC CASSLKSGVASYGYTF
TRBJ2-7 - - TRBV27 TGTGCCAGCAGTGGGGGCAGCTCCTACGAGCAGTACTTC CASSGGSSYEQYF
TRBJ1-4 - TRBD1 TRBV5-5 TGTGCCAGCAGCTACCTGACAGGGGCGGATGAAAAACTGTTTTTT CASSYLTGADEKLFF
TRBJ2-7 - - TRBV24-1 TGTGCCACCAGTGCGAACAGTCACCACGAGCAGTACTTC CATSANSHHEQYF
TRBJ1-1 - TRBD1 TRBV7-4 TGTGCCAGCAGGCCGCACGGACAGGGTAGAACTGAAGCTTTCTTT CASRPHGQGRTEAFF
TRBJ1-4 - - TRBV9 TGTGCCAGCAGCGAGCACCACAGGGTCGTTGGAGAAAAACTGTTTTTT CASSEHHRVVGEKLFF
TRBJ1-1 - TRBD1 TRBV18 TGTGCCAGCTCTTGGGACAGGACGGCCGCTGAAGCTTTCTTT CASSWDRTAAEAFF